Listed here are 16 T cell receptor beta chains from one sample, sequenced in a study of blood T cell repertoires in COVID-19. The repertoire was sequenced with immunoSEQ multiplex PCR; TCRdb's copy has only in-frame clones and lacks some. The sample lists about 200,000 clones, roughly 90% seen once, with about 2.2% in the top ten. The sequencing sample was made of peripheral blood. The source of these receptors is a young man who had recovered from COVID-19.

This clone was seen only a few times. This chain uses TRBV11-2 with TRBJ2-7; unclear D gene. CDR3 length: 12 amino acids. Germline V gene lookup returns CDR1 SGHAT and CDR2 FQNNGV. V shed 0 bases and J shed 7 bases, with 7 bases lying between them. CDR3 amino acids: CASSLDRGEQYF. The DNA for the CDR3 is TGTGCCAGCAGCTTAGATCGAGGAGAGCAGTACTTC.

V is TRBV28 and J is TRBJ2-2; D may be TRBD2 (6 bases). Germline values: CDR1 MDHEN, CDR2 SYDVKM. CDR3 length: 17 residues. V dropped 2 bases and J dropped 0 bases, with 13 bases sitting between them. The CDR3 spells CASSLIPAGTNTGELFF. DNA for the CDR3: TGTGCCAGCAGTTTAATTCCCGCGGGGACGAACACCGGGGAGCTGTTTTTT.

This CDR3 reads CASSRTRGQANTGELFF. DNA of the CDR3: TGTGCCAGCAGCCGGACTCGAGGACAGGCGAACACCGGGGAGCTGTTTTTT. V gene TRBV4-2 combines with J gene TRBJ2-2; TRBD1 matches 7 bases. CDR1 LGHNA and CDR2 YNFKEQ come from the germline V gene. This CDR3 comprises 17 residues. Trimming took 4 bases from V and 0 from J; bases not matched to a gene: 8.

The chain joins TRBV11-3 to TRBJ2-7, with 10 bases matching TRBD1. V shed 5 bases and J 3 bases; nucleotides not matched to a gene: 4. The germline V gene encodes CDR1 SGHNT and CDR2 YENEEA. CDR3 length: 14 residues. CDR3 loop: CASSGQGGIYEQYF. Here the CDR3 DNA reads TGTGCCAGCAGCGGACAGGGGGGAATCTACGAGCAGTACTTC.

V usage is TRBV5-6 and J usage is TRBJ2-2; TRBD2 matches at 9 bases. Trimming cost V 4 bases and J 6 bases; bases outside gene matches: 13. Germline CDR1 reads SGHDT; CDR2 reads YYEEEE. The CDR3 has 17 residues. CDR3 amino acids: CASSKRYSGGDAGELFF. The CDR3 DNA reads TGTGCCAGCAGCAAAAGATATAGCGGGGGCGATGCCGGGGAGCTGTTTTTT.

The rearrangement links TRBV7-9 to TRBJ1-2; TRBD1 matches at 7 bases. Germline V CDR1 and CDR2: SEHNR, FQNEAQ (reference sequence). The CDR3 runs 13 residues. J was trimmed by 8 bases and V by 5 bases; bases with no gene match: 8. The CDR3 reads CASSVDRVGGYTF. The CDR3 bases are TGTGCCAGCAGCGTTGACAGGGTGGGGGGCTACACCTTC.

The chain couples TRBV19 to TRBJ1-2, with D perhaps TRBD1 (5 bases). Germline CDR1 is LNHDA and CDR2 is SQIVND (reference sequence). CDR3 length: 14 amino acids. Trimming shortened V by 0 bases and J by 9 bases, and 14 bases separated the two germline ends. In DNA, the CDR3 is TGTGCCAGTAGTATAGATCGGGACTCTAGGAGCTACACCTTC. Translating it yields CASSIDRDSRSYTF.

CDR3 nucleotide sequence: TGTGCCAGCTCACCCCCGGGACAGGGGCGCACAGTTAATGAAAAACTGTTTTTT. Protein product: CASSPPGQGRTVNEKLFF. This chain links TRBV18 with TRBJ1-4, with 10 bases lining up with TRBD1. The CDR3 runs to 18 residues. Germline V gene lookup returns CDR1 KGHSH and CDR2 LQKENI. V shed 3 bases, J shed 4 bases, and the junction held 11 bases outside the gene matches.

The chain employs TRBV5-5 and TRBJ1-3; 10 bases align to TRBD1. The CDR3 spans 15 residues. The ends lost 4 bases at V and 4 bases at J; junction bases unmatched: 5. In germline, CDR1 is SGHKS, CDR2 YYEKEE (reference sequence). Here the CDR3 reads CASSLDRGRGNTIYF. The DNA of the CDR3 is TGTGCCAGCAGCCTAGACAGGGGGCGCGGAAACACCATATATTTT.

V and J are TRBV27 and TRBJ1-2, with D tentatively TRBD1 (6 bases). V lost 7 bases and J 1 base, leaving 28 bases between the germline ends. Germline-derived CDR1 and CDR2 are MNHEY and SMNVEV (reference sequence). This CDR3 is built from 19 residues. Here the CDR3 reads CASTRMVGAQGMVNYGYTF. CDR3 nucleotides: TGTGCCAGCACTCGGATGGTGGGGGCACAGGGAATGGTTAACTATGGCTACACCTTC.

The chain combines TRBV6-1 with TRBJ2-3, with TRBD2 matching over 15 bases. V lost 4 bases, J lost 4 bases, and 6 bases stayed unmatched. CDR1 and CDR2 from the germline V gene are MNHNS and SASEGT. The CDR3 covers 17 residues. The CDR3 region has the DNA TGTGCCAGCAGTGGCGGGCGGACTAGCGGGGGGGCAGATACGCAGTATTTT. It encodes CASSGGRTSGGADTQYF.

The chain combines TRBV18 with TRBJ1-1; D is possibly TRBD1 (6 bases). From germline, CDR1 is KGHSH and CDR2 LQKENI. Trimming shortened V by 2 bases and J by 8 bases, and 6 bases separated the two germline ends. The CDR3 has 11 amino acids. CDR3 sequence: CASSPRGEAFF. As DNA, the CDR3 is TGTGCCAGCTCACCAAGGGGGGAAGCTTTCTTT.

Remarks on this clone: This same CDR3 is encoded by further DNA sequences in the sample. This chain links TRBV12-3 or TRBV12-4 with TRBJ1-6; D remains ambiguous. The CDR3 length is 12 residues. V was pared by 6 bases and J by 7 bases, with 7 bases between. CDR3 in amino acids: CASSPRNSPLHF. CDR3 bases: TGTGCCAGCAGCCCCCGGAATTCACCCCTCCACTTT.

CDR3 sequence: CASSLGGLSGNIQYF. The CDR3 DNA follows: TGCGCCAGCAGCTTGGGGGGCCTCTCCGGAAACATTCAGTACTTC. The chain is built from TRBV5-1 and TRBJ2-4; TRBD1 might be the D (5 bases). The CDR3 runs to 15 residues. Trimming removed 0 bases from V and 6 bases from J, with 13 bases in between. Per the germline V gene, CDR1 is SGHRS and CDR2 is YFSETQ.

This chain joins TRBV3-1 (or the pseudogene TRBV3-2) and TRBJ2-7, with D possibly matching TRBD2 (6 bases). Germline values: CDR1 LGHDT, CDR2 YNNKEL (reference sequence). The CDR3 covers 14 residues. Trimming stripped 3 bases from V and 1 base from J, with 10 bases between. In DNA, the CDR3 is TGTGCCAGCAGCCAGCGGGGAGGATCCTACGAGCAGTACTTC. Its translation: CASSQRGGSYEQYF.

The chain links TRBV19 to TRBJ2-7; TRBD2 matches at 13 bases. The CDR3 has 19 residues. The V gene's germline CDR1 is LNHDA and CDR2 SQIVND (reference sequence). The V gene end was trimmed by 3 bases and the J gene end by 6 bases; junction bases not matched to a gene: 17. In nucleotides, the CDR3 is TGTGCCAGTAGTATCCGCCAAATTGGTTGGACTAGCGGGGGAAGCGAGCAGTACTTC. Encoded protein: CASSIRQIGWTSGGSEQYF.